The TCR beta chain under discussion was sequenced for a study of cytomegalovirus exposure and HLA in healthy donors. Points from the study as a whole: A few V segments could not be told apart, such as TRBV6-2 and TRBV6-3, and were left out. Sequencing depth roughly uniform across donors was assumed in presence/absence analyses.

As concerns this clone: Its antigen is not identified.

The PCR employed 60 Vbeta primers together with 13 Jbeta primers. The method was immunoSEQ multiplex PCR; TCRdb's version includes in-frame clones alone and lacks a portion of them. In total, the table holds around 75,000 clones. The V gene's germline CDR1 is MNHEY and CDR2 SVGAGI. This CDR3 has 13 residues. V was cut by 4 bases and J by 1 base, with 7 bases left in between. The donors, nominally healthy at sampling, likely had unrecorded immune exposures. The source of this sequence is a man aged 45-65 years in good health and CMV-seropositive. What was sequenced was PBMCs. The rearrangement joins TRBV6-5 to TRBJ1-1; D perhaps matches TRBD1 (5 bases). CDR3: CASSSQGNTEAFF. The CDR3 bases are TGTGCCAGCAGTTCCCAGGGGAACACTGAAGCTTTCTTT.